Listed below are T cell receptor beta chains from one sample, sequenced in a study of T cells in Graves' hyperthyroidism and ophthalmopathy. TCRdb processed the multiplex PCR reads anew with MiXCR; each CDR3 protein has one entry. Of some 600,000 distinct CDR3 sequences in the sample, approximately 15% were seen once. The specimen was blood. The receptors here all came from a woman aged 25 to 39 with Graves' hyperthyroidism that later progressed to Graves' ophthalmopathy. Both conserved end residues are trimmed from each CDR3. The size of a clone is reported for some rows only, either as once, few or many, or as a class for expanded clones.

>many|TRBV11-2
ASSESGTRGYEQY
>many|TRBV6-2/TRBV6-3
ASSYPTFSRNPLGYNEQF
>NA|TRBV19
ASEEQGRGLKNTEAF
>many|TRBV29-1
SVEDPRQRLDSGANVLT
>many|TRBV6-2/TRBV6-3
ASSYAETNTEAF
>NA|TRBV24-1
AALRAF
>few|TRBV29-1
SVGDRAYNEQF
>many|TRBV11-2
ASSWARERDTGELF
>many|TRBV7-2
ASSFPTKDVGSYNSPLH
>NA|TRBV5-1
ASRGGSGDSNQPQH
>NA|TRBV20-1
SAIPLASVGYEQY
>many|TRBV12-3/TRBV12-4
ASTFRTGLAGLFAYEQY
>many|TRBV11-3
ASSLGILMNTEAF
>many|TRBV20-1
SARDPRVPDSTEAF
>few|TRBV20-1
STPGGRGTDTQY
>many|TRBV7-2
ASSSPGLAGGPAPYEQY
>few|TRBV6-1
ASSGTGSEQY
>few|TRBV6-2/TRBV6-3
ASSAGLRKTQY
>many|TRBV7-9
ASSSLTGPDTGELF
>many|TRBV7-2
ASSLEGRVREAF
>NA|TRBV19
ASSTVQSDEQY
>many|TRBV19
ASSISPGGNTEAF
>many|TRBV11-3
ASSLTGATEAF
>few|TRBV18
ASSRRQGNQPQH
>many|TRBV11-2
ASSPGGAQY
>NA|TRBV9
ASSSTGVSGNTIY
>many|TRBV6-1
ASKEQWSSYEQY
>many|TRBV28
ASSIEGGVAF
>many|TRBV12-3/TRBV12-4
ASSPPGQGSYGYT
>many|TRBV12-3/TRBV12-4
ASSLPPGSEAF
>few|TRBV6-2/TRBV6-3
ASTGVLANYGYT
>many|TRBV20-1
SARGGTVTTDTQY
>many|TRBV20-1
SAWSGAKGSYEQY
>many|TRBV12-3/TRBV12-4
ASSLVGAGGEAF
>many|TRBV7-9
ASSSDRVGYAF
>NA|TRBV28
ASSLWGVRGRNQPQH
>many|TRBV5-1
ASSTEAGFKTGELF
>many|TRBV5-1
ASRRLAGTYEQY
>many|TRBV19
ASSLTGTTTNEQF
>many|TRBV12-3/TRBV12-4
ASSFSGGGYEQY
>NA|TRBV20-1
SVGGDNEQF
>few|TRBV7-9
ASSLRTGYDTQY
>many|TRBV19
ASSPGTDINYGYT
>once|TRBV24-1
ATSDSRQGPYEQY
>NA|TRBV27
ASSSLTSGMFGGELF